Detailed here is one TCR beta chain. The antigen is unknown. A multiplex PCR was run with 60 Vbeta primers and 13 Jbeta primers. Measured with immunoSEQ multiplex PCR; TCRdb has only the in-frame clones, and not every one. Of 180,000 or so clones in the sample, approximately 83% were seen once. The data originate from a study of cytomegalovirus exposure and HLA in healthy donors. Study-wide points: A few of the chains that were CMV-associated were confirmed in vitro to be specific for CMV antigens. Most TCR beta V segments were productive about 87% or about 30% of the time in an earlier analysis. Reported findings show TCR beta sequences accurately forecast HLA-A and HLA-B alleles in most subjects.

Trimming shortened V by 5 bases and J by 6 bases, and 21 bases separated the two germline ends. There are 16 residues in the CDR3. CDR1 is WNHNN, CDR2 SYGVQD, per germline (reference sequence). Healthy bone marrow donors made up the donor group. The sequence was collected from a man between 18 and 35 years old in good health and CMV-seropositive. This chain links TRBV10-1 with TRBJ2-3; maybe TRBD1 (6 bases). Sequencing was done on a sample of PBMCs. This CDR3 is CASSSQGPTPLDTQYF. The CDR3 DNA follows: TGCGCCAGCAGTTCACAGGGCCCAACGCCGTTGGATACGCAGTATTTT.